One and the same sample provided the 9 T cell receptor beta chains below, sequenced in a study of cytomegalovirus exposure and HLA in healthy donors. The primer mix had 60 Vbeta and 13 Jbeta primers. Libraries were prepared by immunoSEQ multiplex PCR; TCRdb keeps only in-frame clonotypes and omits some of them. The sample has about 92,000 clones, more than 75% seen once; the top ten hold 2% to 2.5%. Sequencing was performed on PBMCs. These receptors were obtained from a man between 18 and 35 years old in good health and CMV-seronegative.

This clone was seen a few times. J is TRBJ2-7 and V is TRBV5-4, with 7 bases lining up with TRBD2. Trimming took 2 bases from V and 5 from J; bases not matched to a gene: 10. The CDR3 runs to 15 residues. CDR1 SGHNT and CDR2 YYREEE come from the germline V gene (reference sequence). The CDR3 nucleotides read TGTGCCAGCAGCTTACTCGCGGGGGATGGGAACGAGCAGTACTTC. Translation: CASSLLAGDGNEQYF.

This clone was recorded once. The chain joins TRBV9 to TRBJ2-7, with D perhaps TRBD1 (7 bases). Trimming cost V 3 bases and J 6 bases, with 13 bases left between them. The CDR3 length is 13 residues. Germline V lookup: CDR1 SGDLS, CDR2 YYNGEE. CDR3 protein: CASSAGGNSEQYF. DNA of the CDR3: TGTGCCAGCAGCGCAGGGGGGAATAGCGAGCAGTACTTC. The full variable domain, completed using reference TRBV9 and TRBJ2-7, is DSGVTQTPKHLITATGQRVTLRCSPRSGDLSVYWYQQSLDQGLQFLIQYYNGEERAKGNILERFSAQQFPDLHSELNLSSLELGDSALYFCASSAGGNSEQYFGPGTRLTVT.

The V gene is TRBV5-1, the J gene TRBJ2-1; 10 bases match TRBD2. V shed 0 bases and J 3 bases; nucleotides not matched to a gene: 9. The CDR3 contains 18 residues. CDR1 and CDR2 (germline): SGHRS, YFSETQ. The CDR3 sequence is CASSLEASGGHSYNEQFF. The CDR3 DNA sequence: TGCGCCAGCAGCTTGGAGGCTAGCGGGGGTCATAGCTACAATGAGCAGTTCTTC.

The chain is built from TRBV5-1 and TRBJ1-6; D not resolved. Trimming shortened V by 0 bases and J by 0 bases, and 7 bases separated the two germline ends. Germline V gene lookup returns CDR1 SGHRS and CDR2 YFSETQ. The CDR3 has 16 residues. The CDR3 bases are TGCGCCAGCAGCTTGGGGCAGGTCTCCTATAATTCACCCCTCCACTTT. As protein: CASSLGQVSYNSPLHF.

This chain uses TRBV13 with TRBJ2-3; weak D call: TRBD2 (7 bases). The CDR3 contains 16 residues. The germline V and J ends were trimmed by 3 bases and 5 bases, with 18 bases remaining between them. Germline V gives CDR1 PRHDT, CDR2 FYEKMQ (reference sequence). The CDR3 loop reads CASSFFLRGGGDTQYF. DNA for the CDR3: TGTGCCAGCAGCTTCTTCCTACGAGGGGGGGGAGATACGCAGTATTTT.

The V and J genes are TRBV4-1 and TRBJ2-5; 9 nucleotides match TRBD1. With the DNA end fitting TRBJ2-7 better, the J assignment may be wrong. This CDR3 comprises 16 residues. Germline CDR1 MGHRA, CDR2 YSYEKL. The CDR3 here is CASSQDDGQGTYEQYF. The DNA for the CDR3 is TGCGCCAGCAGCCAAGATGACGGACAGGGGACCTACGAGCAGTACTTC.

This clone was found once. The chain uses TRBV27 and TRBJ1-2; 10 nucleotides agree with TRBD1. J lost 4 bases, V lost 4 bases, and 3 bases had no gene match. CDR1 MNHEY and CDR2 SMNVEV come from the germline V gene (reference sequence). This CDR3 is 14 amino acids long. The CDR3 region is CASSSGQGIYGYTF. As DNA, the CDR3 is TGTGCCAGCAGTTCGGGACAGGGGATCTATGGCTACACCTTC.

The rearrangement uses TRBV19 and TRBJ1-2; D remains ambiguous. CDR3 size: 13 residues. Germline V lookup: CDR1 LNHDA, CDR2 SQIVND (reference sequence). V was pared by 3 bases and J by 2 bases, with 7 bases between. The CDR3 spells CASSISSNYGYTF. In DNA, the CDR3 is TGTGCCAGTAGTATTTCGTCGAACTATGGCTACACCTTC.

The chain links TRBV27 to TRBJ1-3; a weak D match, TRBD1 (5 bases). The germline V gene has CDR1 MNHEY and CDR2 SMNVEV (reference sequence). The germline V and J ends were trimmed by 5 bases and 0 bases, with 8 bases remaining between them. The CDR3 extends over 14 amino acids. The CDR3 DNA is TGTGCCAGCAGTCCAAGGGGCTCTGGAAACACCATATATTTT. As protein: CASSPRGSGNTIYF.